These 17 T cell receptor beta chains came from one sample sequenced in a study of monozygotic twins with inflammatory bowel disease. Reanalyzing the 5' RACE reads, TCRdb keeps one entry per CDR3 protein, without DNA. The table lists over 200,000 distinct CDR3 sequences. Sequencing was performed on blood. These receptors were obtained from a human donor with ulcerative colitis or Crohn's disease, or a healthy co-twin of an affected twin (not recorded which).

The J gene is TRBJ2-2, the V gene TRBV5-5; the TRBD1 assignment by TCRdb is unverifiable without DNA. Germline lookup yields CDR1 SGHKS and CDR2 YYEKEE (reference sequence). CDR3 length equals 17 residues. The chain's CDR3 is CASSRYRGVGNTGEPFF.

This chain uses TRBV4-1 with TRBJ2-6; there is no DNA to check the TCRdb D call of TRBD1. The CDR3 consists of 16 residues. Looked up from germline, CDR1 is MGHRA and CDR2 is YSYEKL. The CDR3 region is CASSDRGSSGANVLTF.

This rearrangement joins TRBV7-9 to TRBJ2-7. CDR1 is SEHNR and CDR2 is FQNEAQ in the germline V gene (reference sequence). The CDR3 is 11 residues long. The CDR3 spells CASSFDYEQYF.

V is TRBV27 and J is TRBJ2-1. The CDR3 has 15 residues. Germline V gives CDR1 MNHEY, CDR2 SMNVEV (reference sequence). CDR3 sequence reads: CASSLWGSSYNEQFF.

This chain uses TRBV18 with TRBJ2-1; TCRdb indicates TRBD1, and absent DNA this call remains unverified. Looked up from germline, CDR1 is KGHSH and CDR2 is LQKENI. The CDR3 has 16 amino acids. Here the CDR3 reads CASSPRQGSGWNEQFF.

The chain couples TRBV5-1 to TRBJ1-4; TCRdb's D call of TRBD1 is untestable without DNA. The CDR3 consists of 13 residues. Germline V gene lookup returns CDR1 SGHRS and CDR2 YFSETQ. CDR3 in amino acids: CASSSDRDEKLFF.

The V and J genes are TRBV5-1 and TRBJ2-7; TCRdb designates TRBD1, a call that cannot be tested without DNA. Germline CDR1 SGHRS, CDR2 YFSETQ. CDR3 length equals 15 residues. The CDR3 region is CASSQQGMTSYEQYF.

The chain employs TRBV10-3 and TRBJ2-7; TCRdb lists TRBD1, though no DNA is available to test this call. The CDR3 loop spans 15 amino acids. Per the germline V gene, CDR1 is ENHRY and CDR2 is SYGVKD. CDR3 protein: CAIRRGDASSYEQYF.

The V and J genes are TRBV5-1 and TRBJ2-7; TCRdb lists TRBD1, though no DNA is available to test this call. This CDR3 has 16 amino acids. Germline V gene lookup returns CDR1 SGHRS and CDR2 YFSETQ. This CDR3 is CASSSYRDRGDYEQYF.

The chain has TRBV7-2 and TRBJ2-3; TCRdb reports TRBD1, a call that lacks DNA to check it against. Germline CDR1 reads SGHTA; CDR2 reads FQGNSA. The CDR3 sequence is 16 residues long. The CDR3 here is CASSSQTGLVTDTQYF.

The chain has TRBV5-1 and TRBJ2-1. Germline-derived CDR1 and CDR2 are SGHRS and YFSETQ. The CDR3 runs to 16 residues. The CDR3 sequence: CASSLMPVSSYNEQFF.

This rearrangement joins TRBV12-3 or TRBV12-4 to TRBJ2-2; the TRBD2 assignment by TCRdb is unverifiable without DNA. This CDR3 contains 15 residues. The chain's CDR3 is CASSLRAVNTGELFF.

The chain's CDR3 is CASSLYSPNTGELFF. This chain connects TRBV5-6 to TRBJ2-2. Per the germline V gene, CDR1 is SGHDT and CDR2 is YYEEEE. The CDR3 extends over 15 amino acids. Supplemented by reference TRBV5-6 and TRBJ2-2, the full variable domain reads DAGVTQSPTHLIKTRGQQVTLRCSPKSGHDTVSWYQQALGQGPQFIFQYYEEEERQRGNFPDRFSGHQFPNYSSELNVNALLLGDSALYLCASSLYSPNTGELFFGEGSRLTVL.

This chain links TRBV7-2 with TRBJ2-7; the D call of TRBD1 rests on TCRdb alone, since no DNA is present to check it. CDR1 and CDR2 (germline): SGHTA, FQGNSA. The CDR3 has 15 residues. CDR3 loop: CASSRSGGASWEQYF.

V usage is TRBV7-2 and J usage is TRBJ1-1. Germline CDR1 is SGHTA and CDR2 is FQGNSA. The CDR3 spans 14 residues. The CDR3 is CASSYKTRTAEAFF.

This CDR3 reads CASGSKLDGAPSTDTQYF. The J gene is TRBJ2-3, the V gene TRBV11-1; TCRdb designates TRBD1, a call that cannot be tested without DNA. Per the germline V gene, CDR1 is SGHAT and CDR2 is FQDESV (reference sequence). This CDR3 spans 18 amino acids.

The chain links TRBV4-1 to TRBJ2-2. In germline, CDR1 is MGHRA, CDR2 YSYEKL. The length of the CDR3 is 15 residues. This CDR3 reads CASSQDGRVGGDLFF.